The rows below give T cell receptor beta chains drawn from one sample of a study of immune characteristics of hereditary and idiopathic chronic pancreatitis. Only in-frame clones appear in the TCRdb table, and some are missing; sequencing was by immunoSEQ multiplex PCR. The sample has about 14,000 clones, less than 75% seen once; the top ten hold 11% to 15%. Sample: pancreas tissue with hereditary chronic pancreatitis. The receptors were gathered from a human donor with chronic pancreatitis. Both conserved end residues are part of each CDR3. D genes are given only for firm matches. Clone size is not always given. Where it is, it says once, few, many or a class for expanded clones.

few	TRBJ2-7	TRBV18	TRBD2	17	TGTGCCAGCTCACCACGCTTAACTAGCGGGATTGTTGGGGAGCAGTACTTC	CASSPRLTSGIVGEQYF
.	TRBJ1-2	TRBV5-1	TRBD1	15	TGCGCCAGCAGCGGCGGACAGGGACCTAACTATGGCTACACCTTC	CASSGGQGPNYGYTF
large	TRBJ2-7	TRBV5-5	.	16	TGTGCCAGCAGCTTTTTGATTGCGGGGAGCTCCTACGAGCAGTACTTC	CASSFLIAGSSYEQYF
once	TRBJ1-2	TRBV30	.	13	TGTGCCTGGAGTGTTCAGTCAAACTATGGCTACACCTTC	CAWSVQSNYGYTF
few	TRBJ2-7	TRBV6-5	TRBD1	15	TGTGCCAGCAGTTTGTCAGGGGGACCCTCCTACGAGCAGTACTTC	CASSLSGGPSYEQYF
few	TRBJ1-2	TRBV7-2	.	13	TGTGCCAGCAGTGCAGGGACTAACTATGGCTACACCTTC	CASSAGTNYGYTF
.	TRBJ2-7	TRBV14	.	16	TGTGCCAGCAGCCAAGTGGGGGGGACAGTACGCAACGAGCAGTACTTC	CASSQVGGTVRNEQYF
once	TRBJ2-4	TRBV6-1	.	16	TGTGCCAGCAGTGAAGTGATATCAAGCCCCAAAAACATTCAGTACTTC	CASSEVISSPKNIQYF
.	TRBJ2-3	TRBV6-6	TRBD2	12	TGTGCCAGCAGACAACTAGCGGATACGCAGTATTTT	CASRQLADTQYF
.	TRBJ2-3	TRBV19	.	14	TGTGCCAGTAGTCCAACAAGTAGGACAGATACGCAGTATTTT	CASSPTSRTDTQYF
.	TRBJ2-1	TRBV3-1/TRBV3-2	TRBD2	15	TGTGCCAGCAGCCGAGGGACTATCTCCTACAATGAGCAGTTCTTC	CASSRGTISYNEQFF
.	TRBJ2-3	TRBV19	.	14	TGTGCCAGTAGTATAGTACTACTCACAGATACGCAGTATTTT	CASSIVLLTDTQYF
.	TRBJ1-5	TRBV19	.	12	TGTGCCAGTAGTATCCGGACAGAGCCCCAGCATTTT	CASSIRTEPQHF
.	TRBJ2-1	TRBV27	TRBD2	16	TGTGCCAGCAGTTTATATACTAGCGGGAGTCAGTATGAGCAGTTCTTC	CASSLYTSGSQYEQFF
.	TRBJ1-6	TRBV18	.	15	TGTGCCAGCTCACCATCGGCAGCCTATAATTCACCCCTCCACTTT	CASSPSAAYNSPLHF
.	TRBJ2-5	TRBV7-2	.	14	TGTGCCAGCAGCCCTGAGCTCTGGAGGGAGACCCAGTACTTC	CASSPELWRETQYF
once	TRBJ2-7	TRBV6-5	TRBD1	13	TGTGCCAGCAGTTTCTACAGGGGGTCCGAGCAGTACTTC	CASSFYRGSEQYF
.	TRBJ2-1	TRBV18	.	13	TGTGCCAGCTCACCGCGGGACTACAATGAGCAGTTCTTC	CASSPRDYNEQFF
.	TRBJ2-5	TRBV5-4	TRBD1	14	TGTGCCAGCAGCTTGCAGGGGGCCGCGGAGACCCAGTACTTC	CASSLQGAAETQYF
.	TRBJ1-1	TRBV5-4	.	14	TGTGCCAGCAGCGGCAAACAGGGTAACACTGAAGCTTTCTTT	CASSGKQGNTEAFF
.	TRBJ1-1	TRBV20-1	.	13	TGCAGTGCTAGTACTCAGGGGTCCCATGAAGCTTTCTTT	CSASTQGSHEAFF
.	TRBJ2-1	TRBV3-1/TRBV3-2	.	17	TGTGCCAGCAGCCAAGATATGGCGGATACCATCTACAATGAGCAGTTCTTC	CASSQDMADTIYNEQFF
.	TRBJ1-5	TRBV15	.	15	TGTGCCACCAGCAGAGATCACGGGGAGAATCAGCCCCAGCATTTT	CATSRDHGENQPQHF
.	TRBJ1-1	TRBV7-6	.	13	TGTGCCAGCAGCTTACAGGTGAACACTGAAGCTTTCTTT	CASSLQVNTEAFF
.	TRBJ2-7	TRBV23-1	TRBD1	14	TGCGCCAGCAATGGGACAGGTAACACCTACGAGCAGTACTTC	CASNGTGNTYEQYF
few	TRBJ1-6	TRBV12-3/TRBV12-4	.	12	TGTGCCAGCAGTTTATTGGGGTCACCCCTCCACTTT	CASSLLGSPLHF
.	TRBJ2-2	TRBV28	TRBD2	15	TGTGCCAGCAAACGACCGGGAGGGGGAACCGGGGAGCTGTTTTTT	CASKRPGGGTGELFF
.	TRBJ1-1	TRBV27	TRBD1	16	TGTGCCAGCAGTTTAATTCCGACAGGGGGCTGGACTGAAGCTTTCTTT	CASSLIPTGGWTEAFF
.	TRBJ2-7	TRBV5-6	.	14	TGTGCCAGCAGCTTGGGCCCCATGGGTTCGGAGCAGTACTTC	CASSLGPMGSEQYF
.	TRBJ2-4	TRBV5-8	TRBD1	14	TGTGCCAGCAGCTCCGGGACAGGGGAAAACATTCAGTACTTC	CASSSGTGENIQYF
.	TRBJ1-5	TRBV15	.	12	TGTGCCACCAGCCTAGACACTCAGCCCCAGCATTTT	CATSLDTQPQHF
.	TRBJ2-1	TRBV16	.	13	TGTGCCAGCAGCGACCGTGGGTCCACGGAGCAGTTCTTC	CASSDRGSTEQFF
.	TRBJ2-2	TRBV18	TRBD1	16	TGTGCCAGCTCACCGACAGGGAGTGAGAACACCGGGGAGCTGTTTTTT	CASSPTGSENTGELFF
.	TRBJ2-7	TRBV27	TRBD2	14	TGTGCCAGCAGTTTCACTAGCGCCTCCTACGAGCAGTACTTC	CASSFTSASYEQYF
.	TRBJ2-1	TRBV5-4	.	16	TGTGCCAGCAGCATTGGTAGGGACTCCAGAAGCAATGAGCAGTTCTTC	CASSIGRDSRSNEQFF
.	TRBJ1-1	TRBV6-5	.	13	TGTGCCAGCAACCCCGTAGAGAACACTGAAGCTTTCTTT	CASNPVENTEAFF
medium-sized	TRBJ1-4	TRBV7-9	.	18	TGTGCCAGCAGCTTAGGGCGAGCGCCGACAGGTTCAAATGAAAAACTGTTTTTT	CASSLGRAPTGSNEKLFF
.	TRBJ2-7	TRBV28	TRBD2	17	TGTGCCAGCAGTCCATGGGACTATGGGGGTTTATCCTACGAGCAGTACTTC	CASSPWDYGGLSYEQYF
.	TRBJ2-7	TRBV4-1	TRBD1	14	TGCGCCAGCAGCCAAGTTACAGGGGCCTACGAGCAGTACTTC	CASSQVTGAYEQYF
.	TRBJ2-3	TRBV5-1	.	12	TGCGCCAGCAGTGGTCCGGGCGATACGCAGTATTTT	CASSGPGDTQYF
few	TRBJ1-4	TRBV30	.	15	TGTGCCTGGAGTGTACGGAGGGCAACTAATGAAAAACTGTTTTTT	CAWSVRRATNEKLFF
.	TRBJ1-5	TRBV3-1/TRBV3-2	.	15	TGTGCCAGCAGCCAAGAATTCTCAATAGGTCAGCCCCAGCATTTT	CASSQEFSIGQPQHF
.	TRBJ2-1	TRBV4-1	TRBD2	15	TGCGCCAGCAGCCAAGATCGGACTAGAGCGCAAAAGCAGTTCTTC	CASSQDRTRAQKQFF
medium-sized	TRBJ2-7	TRBV10-2	.	11	TGCGCCAGCAGTAAAAGCTACGAGCAGTACTTC	CASSKSYEQYF
.	TRBJ2-2	TRBV3-1/TRBV3-2	.	14	TGTGCCAGCAGCCAATTGGGCGCAGCCGGGGAGCTGTTTTTT	CASSQLGAAGELFF
.	TRBJ2-1	TRBV4-1	.	16	TGCGCCAGCAGCCAAGATAGGAGCGCTGCCTACAATGAGCAGTTCTTC	CASSQDRSAAYNEQFF
.	TRBJ1-3	TRBV18	.	14	TGTGCCAGCTCACCACTACGGGGGGCGGACACCATATATTTT	CASSPLRGADTIYF
.	TRBJ2-5	TRBV5-1	TRBD2	16	TGCGCCAGCAGCTTGGCCCCTAGCGGAAGCCTGGTGGCCCAGTACTTC	CASSLAPSGSLVAQYF
few	TRBJ1-1	TRBV18	TRBD1	12	TGTGCCAGCTCACTGGACAGGGGGCAAGCTTTCTTT	CASSLDRGQAFF